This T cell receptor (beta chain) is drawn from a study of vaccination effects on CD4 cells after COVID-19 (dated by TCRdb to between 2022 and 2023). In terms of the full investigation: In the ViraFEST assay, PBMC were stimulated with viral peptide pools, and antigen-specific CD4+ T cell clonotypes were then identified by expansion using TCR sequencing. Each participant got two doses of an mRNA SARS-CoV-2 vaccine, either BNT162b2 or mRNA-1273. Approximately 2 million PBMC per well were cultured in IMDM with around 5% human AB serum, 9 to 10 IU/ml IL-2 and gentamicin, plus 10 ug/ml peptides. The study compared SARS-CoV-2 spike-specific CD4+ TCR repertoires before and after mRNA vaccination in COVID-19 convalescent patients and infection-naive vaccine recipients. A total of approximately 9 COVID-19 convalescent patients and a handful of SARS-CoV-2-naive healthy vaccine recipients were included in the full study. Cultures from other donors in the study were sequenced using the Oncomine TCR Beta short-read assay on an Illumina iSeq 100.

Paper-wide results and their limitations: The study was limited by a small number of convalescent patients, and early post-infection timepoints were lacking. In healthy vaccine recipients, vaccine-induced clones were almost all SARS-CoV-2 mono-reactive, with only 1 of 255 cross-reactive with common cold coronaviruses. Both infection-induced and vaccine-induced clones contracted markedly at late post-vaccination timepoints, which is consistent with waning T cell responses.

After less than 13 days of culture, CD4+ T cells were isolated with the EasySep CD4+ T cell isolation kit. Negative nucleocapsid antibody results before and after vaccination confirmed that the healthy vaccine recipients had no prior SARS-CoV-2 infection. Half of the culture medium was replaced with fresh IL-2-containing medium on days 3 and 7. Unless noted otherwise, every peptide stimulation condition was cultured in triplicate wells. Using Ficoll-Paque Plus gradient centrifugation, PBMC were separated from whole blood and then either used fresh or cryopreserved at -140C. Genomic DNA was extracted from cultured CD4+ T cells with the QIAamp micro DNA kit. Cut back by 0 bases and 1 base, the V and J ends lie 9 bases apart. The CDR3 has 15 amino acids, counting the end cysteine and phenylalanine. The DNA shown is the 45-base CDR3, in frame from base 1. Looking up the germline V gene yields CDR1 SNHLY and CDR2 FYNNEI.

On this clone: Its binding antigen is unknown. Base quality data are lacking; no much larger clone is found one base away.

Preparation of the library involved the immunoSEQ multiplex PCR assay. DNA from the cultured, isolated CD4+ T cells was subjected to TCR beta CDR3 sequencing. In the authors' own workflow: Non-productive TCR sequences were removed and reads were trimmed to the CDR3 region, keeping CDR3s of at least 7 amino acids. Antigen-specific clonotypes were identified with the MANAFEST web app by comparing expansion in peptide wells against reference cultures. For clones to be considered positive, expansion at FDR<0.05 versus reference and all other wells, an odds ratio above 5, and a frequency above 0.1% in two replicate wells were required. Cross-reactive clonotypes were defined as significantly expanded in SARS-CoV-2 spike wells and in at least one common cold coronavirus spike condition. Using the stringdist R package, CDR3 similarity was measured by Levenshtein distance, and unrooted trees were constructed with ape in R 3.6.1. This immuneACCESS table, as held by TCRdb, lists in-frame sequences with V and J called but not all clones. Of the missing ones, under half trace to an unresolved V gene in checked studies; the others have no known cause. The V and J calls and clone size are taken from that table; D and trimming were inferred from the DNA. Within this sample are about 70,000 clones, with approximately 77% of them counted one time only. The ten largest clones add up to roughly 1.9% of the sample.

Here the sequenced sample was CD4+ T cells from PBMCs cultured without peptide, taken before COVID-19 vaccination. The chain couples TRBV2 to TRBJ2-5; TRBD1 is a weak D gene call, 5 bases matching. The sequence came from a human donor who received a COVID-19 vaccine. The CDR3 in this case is CASSEAPQGQETQYF. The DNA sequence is TGTGCCAGCAGTGAAGCGCCTCAGGGCCAAGAGACCCAGTACTTC.